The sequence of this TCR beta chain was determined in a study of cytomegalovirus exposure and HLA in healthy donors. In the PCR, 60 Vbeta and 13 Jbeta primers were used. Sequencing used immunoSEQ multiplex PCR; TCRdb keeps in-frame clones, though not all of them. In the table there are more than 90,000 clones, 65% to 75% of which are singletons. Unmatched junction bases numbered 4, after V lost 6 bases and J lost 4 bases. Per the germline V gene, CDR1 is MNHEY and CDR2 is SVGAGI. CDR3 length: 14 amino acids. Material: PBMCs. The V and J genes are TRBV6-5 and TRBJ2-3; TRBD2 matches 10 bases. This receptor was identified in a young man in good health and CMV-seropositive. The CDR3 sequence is CASSGTSEPDTQYF. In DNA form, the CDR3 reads TGTGCCAGCAGCGGGACTAGCGAACCAGATACGCAGTATTTT.